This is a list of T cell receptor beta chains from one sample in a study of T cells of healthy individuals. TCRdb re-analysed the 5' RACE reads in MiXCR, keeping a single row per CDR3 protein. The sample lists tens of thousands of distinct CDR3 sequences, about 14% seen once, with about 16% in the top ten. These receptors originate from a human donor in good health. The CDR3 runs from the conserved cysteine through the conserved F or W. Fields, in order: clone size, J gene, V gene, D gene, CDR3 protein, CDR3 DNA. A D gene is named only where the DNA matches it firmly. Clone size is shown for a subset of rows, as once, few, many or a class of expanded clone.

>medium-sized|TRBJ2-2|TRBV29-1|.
CSVRRSNTGELFF
TGCAGCGTCAGGCGGTCAAACACCGGGGAGCTGTTTTTT
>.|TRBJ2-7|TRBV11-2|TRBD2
CASSPVGGGSPEQYF
TGTGCCAGCAGCCCGGTCGGGGGAGGGTCCCCCGAGCAGTACTTC
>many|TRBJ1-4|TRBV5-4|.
CASSLAGTNEKLFF
TGTGCCAGCAGCTTGGCGGGAACTAATGAAAAACTGTTTTTT
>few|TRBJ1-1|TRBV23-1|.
CASSLSQNEEVHTEAFF
TGCGCCAGCAGTCTTTCACAGAACGAAGAAGTACACACTGAAGCTTTCTTT
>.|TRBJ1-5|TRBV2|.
CASSEGLRQPQHF
TGTGCCAGCAGTGAGGGCTTAAGGCAGCCCCAGCATTTT
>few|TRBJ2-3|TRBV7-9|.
CASNPTASTDTQYF
TGTGCCAGCAATCCAACAGCTAGCACAGATACGCAGTATTTT
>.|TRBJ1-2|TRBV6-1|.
CASSEDLPYGYTF
TGTGCCAGCAGTGAAGACCTACCGTATGGCTACACCTTC
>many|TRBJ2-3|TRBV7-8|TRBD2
CASSLVRSGGLRDTQYF
TGTGCCAGCAGCTTAGTTCGTAGCGGGGGGCTTAGAGATACGCAGTATTTT
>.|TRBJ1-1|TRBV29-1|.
CSVEGGGTEAFF
TGCAGCGTTGAAGGGGGGGGTACTGAAGCTTTCTTT
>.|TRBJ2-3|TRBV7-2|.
CASSATTVHTDTQYF
TGTGCCAGCAGCGCGACGACCGTACACACAGATACGCAGTATTTT
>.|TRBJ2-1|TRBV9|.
CASTPGSFDEQFF
TGTGCCAGCACCCCAGGGTCTTTCGATGAGCAGTTCTTC
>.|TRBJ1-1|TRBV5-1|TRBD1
CASSNLGQGATFF
TGCGCCAGCAGCAACTTAGGGCAGGGGGCGACTTTCTTT
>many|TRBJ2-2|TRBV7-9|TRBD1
CASSLPGQGIRELFF
TGTGCCAGCAGCTTGCCGGGACAGGGGATCCGGGAGCTGTTTTTT
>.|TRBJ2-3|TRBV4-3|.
CASSRDTTSTDTQYF
TGCGCCAGCAGCCGGGACACTACTAGCACAGATACGCAGTATTTT
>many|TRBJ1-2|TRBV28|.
CASRSDGDYGYTF
TGTGCCAGCAGGTCGGACGGGGACTATGGCTACACCTTC
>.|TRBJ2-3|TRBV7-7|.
CASSLGGRGLDTQYF
TGTGCCAGCAGCTTAGGCGGACGGGGACTCGATACGCAGTATTTT
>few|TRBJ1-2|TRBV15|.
CATSRGSISANYGYTF
TGTGCCACCAGCAGAGGCAGCATATCAGCTAACTATGGCTACACCTTC
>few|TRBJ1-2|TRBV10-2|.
CASSEFQSNYGYTF
TGCGCCAGCAGTGAGTTTCAGTCTAACTATGGCTACACCTTC
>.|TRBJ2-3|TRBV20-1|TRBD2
CSAGTSGRADTQYF
TGCAGTGCGGGGACTAGCGGGAGGGCAGATACGCAGTATTTT
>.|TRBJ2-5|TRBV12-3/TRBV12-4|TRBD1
CASRQTGVETQYF
TGTGCCAGCAGACAGACAGGGGTGGAGACCCAGTACTTC
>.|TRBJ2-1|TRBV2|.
CASRGTGSSYNEQFF
TGTGCCAGCAGGGGAACAGGGAGCTCCTACAATGAGCAGTTCTTC